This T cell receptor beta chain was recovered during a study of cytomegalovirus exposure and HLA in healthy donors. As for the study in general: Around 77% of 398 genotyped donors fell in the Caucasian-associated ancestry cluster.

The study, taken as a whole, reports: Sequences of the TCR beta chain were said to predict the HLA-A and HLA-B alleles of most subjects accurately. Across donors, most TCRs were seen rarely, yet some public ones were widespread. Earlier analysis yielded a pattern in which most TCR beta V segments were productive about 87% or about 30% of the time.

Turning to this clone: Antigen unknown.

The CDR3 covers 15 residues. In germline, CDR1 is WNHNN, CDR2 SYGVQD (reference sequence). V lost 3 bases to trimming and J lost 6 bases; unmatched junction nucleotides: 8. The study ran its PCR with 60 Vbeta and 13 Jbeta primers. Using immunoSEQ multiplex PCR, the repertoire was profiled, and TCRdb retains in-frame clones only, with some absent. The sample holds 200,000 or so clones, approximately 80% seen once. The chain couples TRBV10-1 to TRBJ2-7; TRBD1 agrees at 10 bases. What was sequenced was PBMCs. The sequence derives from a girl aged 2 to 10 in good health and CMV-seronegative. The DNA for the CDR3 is TGCGCCAGCAGTGATCCGGGACAGGGGATGCCCGAGCAGTACTTC. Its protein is CASSDPGQGMPEQYF.